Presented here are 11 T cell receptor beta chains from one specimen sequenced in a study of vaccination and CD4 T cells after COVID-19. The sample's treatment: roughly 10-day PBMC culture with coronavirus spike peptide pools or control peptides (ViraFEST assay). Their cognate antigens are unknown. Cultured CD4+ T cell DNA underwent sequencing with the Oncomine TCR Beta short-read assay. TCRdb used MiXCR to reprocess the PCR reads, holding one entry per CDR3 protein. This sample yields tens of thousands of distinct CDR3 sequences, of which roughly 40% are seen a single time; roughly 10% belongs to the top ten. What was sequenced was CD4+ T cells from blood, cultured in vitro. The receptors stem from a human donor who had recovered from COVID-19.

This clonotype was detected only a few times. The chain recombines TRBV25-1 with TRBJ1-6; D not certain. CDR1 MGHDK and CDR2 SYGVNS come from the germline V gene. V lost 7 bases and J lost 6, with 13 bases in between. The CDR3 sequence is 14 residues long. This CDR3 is CASTPGWGNSPLHF. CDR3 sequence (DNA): TGTGCCAGCACCCCGGGGTGGGGTAATTCACCCCTCCACTTT.

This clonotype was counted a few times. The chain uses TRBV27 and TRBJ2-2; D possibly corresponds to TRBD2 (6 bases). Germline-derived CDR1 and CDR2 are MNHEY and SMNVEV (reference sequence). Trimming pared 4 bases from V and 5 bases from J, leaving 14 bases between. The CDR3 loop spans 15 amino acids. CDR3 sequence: CASSSLKGRTGELFF. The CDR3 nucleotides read TGTGCCAGCAGTTCGTTAAAGGGGAGGACCGGGGAGCTGTTTTTT.

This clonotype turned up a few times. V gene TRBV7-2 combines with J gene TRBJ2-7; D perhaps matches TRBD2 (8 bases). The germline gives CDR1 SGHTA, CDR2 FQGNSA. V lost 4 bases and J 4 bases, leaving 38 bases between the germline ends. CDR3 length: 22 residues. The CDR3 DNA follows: TGTGCCAGCAGCTCACGGGACAGCTTTAGGTCGGTCGGGACTAGAGGGGGTTACGAGCAGTACTTC. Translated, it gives CASSSRDSFRSVGTRGGYEQYF.

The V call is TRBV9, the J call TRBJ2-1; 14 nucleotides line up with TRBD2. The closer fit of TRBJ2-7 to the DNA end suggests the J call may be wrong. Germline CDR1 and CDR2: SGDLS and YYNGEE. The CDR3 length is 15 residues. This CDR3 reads CASSEGLAGEYEQYF. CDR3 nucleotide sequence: TGTGCCAGCAGCGAGGGACTAGCGGGGGAATACGAGCAGTACTTC.

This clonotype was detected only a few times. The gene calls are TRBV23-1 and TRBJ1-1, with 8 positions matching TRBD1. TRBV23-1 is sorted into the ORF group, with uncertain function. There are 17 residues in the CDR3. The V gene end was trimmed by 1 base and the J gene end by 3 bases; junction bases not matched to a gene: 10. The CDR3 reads CASSQWPQGAPDTEAFF. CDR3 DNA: TGCGCCAGCAGTCAATGGCCCCAGGGGGCGCCGGACACTGAAGCTTTCTTT.

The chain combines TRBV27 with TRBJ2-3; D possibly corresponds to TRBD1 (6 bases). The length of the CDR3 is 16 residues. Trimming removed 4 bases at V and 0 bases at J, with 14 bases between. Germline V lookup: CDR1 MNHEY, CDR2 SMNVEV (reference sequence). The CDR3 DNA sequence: TGTGCCAGCAGTTATGACAGGTACCTTAGCACAGATACGCAGTATTTT. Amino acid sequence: CASSYDRYLSTDTQYF.

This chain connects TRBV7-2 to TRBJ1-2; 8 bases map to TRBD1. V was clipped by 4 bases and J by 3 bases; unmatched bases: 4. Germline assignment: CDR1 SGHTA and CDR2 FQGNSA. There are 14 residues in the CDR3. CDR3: CASSSTGGYYGYTF. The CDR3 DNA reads TGTGCCAGCAGCTCAACAGGGGGGTACTATGGCTACACCTTC.

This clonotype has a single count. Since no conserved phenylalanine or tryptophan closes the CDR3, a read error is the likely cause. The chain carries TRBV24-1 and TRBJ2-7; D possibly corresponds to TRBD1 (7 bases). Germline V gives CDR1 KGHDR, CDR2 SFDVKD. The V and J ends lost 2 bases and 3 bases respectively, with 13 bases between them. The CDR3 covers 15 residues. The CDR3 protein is CATSDSRQGGYEQYL. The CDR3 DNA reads TGTGCCACCAGTGATTCCAGACAGGGAGGCTACGAGCAGTACCTC.

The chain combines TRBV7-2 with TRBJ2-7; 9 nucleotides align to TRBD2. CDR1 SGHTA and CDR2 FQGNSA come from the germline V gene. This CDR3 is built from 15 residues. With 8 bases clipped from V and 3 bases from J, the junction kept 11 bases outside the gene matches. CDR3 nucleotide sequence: TGTGCCAGCTCGGGGGCGGGAGGGGGTGGCTACGAGCAGTACTTC. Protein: CASSGAGGGGYEQYF.

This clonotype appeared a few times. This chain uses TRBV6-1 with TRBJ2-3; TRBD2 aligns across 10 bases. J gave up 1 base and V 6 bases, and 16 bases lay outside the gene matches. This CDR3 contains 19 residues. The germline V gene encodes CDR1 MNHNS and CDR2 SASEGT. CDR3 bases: TGTGCCAGCAGCAACCCTTGGGCTACGGGGACTAGCGGCACAGATACGCAGTATTTT. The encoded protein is CASSNPWATGTSGTDTQYF.

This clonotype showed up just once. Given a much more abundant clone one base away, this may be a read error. CDR3 loop: CASSYSVQGNYGYTF. The CDR3 DNA is TGTGCCAGCAGTTACTCAGTACAGGGTAACTATGGCTACACCTTC. The chain uses TRBV6-5 and TRBJ1-2; tentatively, D is TRBD1 (6 bases). Germline V gives CDR1 MNHEY, CDR2 SVGAGI. V lost 0 bases, J lost 1 base, and 9 bases lay in between. CDR3 size: 15 residues.